The 18 T cell receptor beta chains below come from one sample, sequenced in a study of T cell responses to AZD1222 COVID-19 vaccine. Profiling relied on immunoSEQ multiplex PCR, and the TCRdb table lists in-frame clones only, not all of them. The data contain around 140,000 clones, roughly nine tenths of them singletons. The material was peripheral blood, obtained on day 0 of AZD1222 vaccination. The receptors come from an adult in good health.

The J gene is TRBJ2-1, the V gene TRBV29-1; D unclear. The CDR3 is made up of 10 amino acids. V lost 5 bases, J lost 4 bases, and 3 bases lay in between. Looked up from germline, CDR1 is SQVTM and CDR2 is ANQGSEA. The CDR3 DNA reads as TGCAGCGTTCGATACAATGAGCAGTTCTTC. It specifies CSVRYNEQFF.

The V call is TRBV2, the J call TRBJ1-4; 10 nucleotides align to TRBD1. V lost 5 bases to trimming and J lost 3 bases; unmatched junction nucleotides: 6. The V gene's germline CDR1 is SNHLY and CDR2 FYNNEI. CDR3 length: 16 amino acids. The CDR3 DNA sequence: TGTGCCAGCAGTCCCGACAGGGGGCGCTCTAATGAAAAACTGTTTTTT. This encodes CASSPDRGRSNEKLFF.

The chain joins TRBV18 to TRBJ1-3, with D possibly matching TRBD1 (6 bases). The CDR3 length is 18 residues. V shed 3 bases and J shed 0 bases, with 18 bases lying between them. The germline V gene has CDR1 KGHSH and CDR2 LQKENI. Here the CDR3 DNA reads TGTGCCAGCTCACCCTACCGCACTCGACAGGACTCTGGAAACACCATATATTTT. Its translation: CASSPYRTRQDSGNTIYF.

The chain couples TRBV9 to TRBJ1-2, with 8 nucleotides matching TRBD1. The CDR3 runs to 13 residues. Germline V gene lookup returns CDR1 SGDLS and CDR2 YYNGEE. Germline trimming cut 0 bases from V and 7 bases from J; bases unmatched to any gene: 2. The chain's CDR3 is CASSVEQGGGYTF. The CDR3 DNA reads TGTGCCAGCAGCGTAGAACAGGGGGGTGGCTACACCTTC.

J is TRBJ1-2 and V is TRBV6-5; D is uncertain. The CDR3 covers 13 residues. Trimming removed 10 bases at V and 3 bases at J, with 15 bases between. Germline values: CDR1 MNHEY, CDR2 SVGAGI. The CDR3 loop is CATAREADYGYTF. The CDR3 DNA reads TGTGCCACCGCGAGGGAAGCGGACTATGGCTACACCTTC.

This clone was observed a few times. The chain employs TRBV9 and TRBJ2-7, with 9 bases aligning to TRBD1. Germline-derived CDR1 and CDR2 are SGDLS and YYNGEE. This CDR3 is 16 amino acids long. Trimming at V came to 0 bases and at J to 3 bases, leaving 7 bases not matched to a gene. The CDR3 DNA sequence: TGTGCCAGCAGCGTAGATCCGGGACAGGGCCACTACGAGCAGTACTTC. Its translation is CASSVDPGQGHYEQYF.

V and J are TRBV2 and TRBJ1-2, with TRBD1 matching 8 bases. Trimming cost V 6 bases and J 7 bases; bases outside gene matches: 10. The CDR3 sequence is 14 residues long. CDR1 and CDR2 from the germline V gene are SNHLY and FYNNEI. CDR3 nucleotide sequence: TGTGCCAGCAGCATCGCATACACAGGGGGTGGCTACACCTTC. Translation: CASSIAYTGGGYTF.

The chain combines TRBV6-5 with TRBJ2-7; D unclear. CDR3 length equals 15 residues. Germline V gives CDR1 MNHEY, CDR2 SVGAGI. Trimming stripped 4 bases from V and 5 bases from J, with 18 bases between. CDR3 DNA sequence: TGTGCCAGCAGTTTGGACGACCCGACGTCGGACGAGCAGTACTTC. Translating gives CASSLDDPTSDEQYF.

CDR3 residues: CASSSGQVNTEAFF. The CDR3 DNA is TGTGCCAGCAGCTCAGGACAGGTGAACACTGAAGCTTTCTTT. The chain combines TRBV7-8 with TRBJ1-1; 7 bases match TRBD1. The CDR3 is 14 residues long. V lost 4 bases, J lost 0 bases, and 2 bases stayed unmatched. CDR1 and CDR2 (germline): SGHVS, FQNEAQ.

Notes on this clone: The sample holds other DNA sequences that translate to the same CDR3. The chain employs TRBV2 and TRBJ1-2, with 10 bases identical to TRBD1. The V gene end was trimmed by 6 bases and the J gene end by 4 bases; junction bases not matched to a gene: 5. CDR1 is SNHLY and CDR2 is FYNNEI in the germline V gene. The CDR3 contains 14 residues. This CDR3 is CASRPGQGIYGYTF. In DNA, the CDR3 is TGTGCCAGCAGACCGGGACAGGGGATCTATGGCTACACCTTC. The full variable domain, rest sourced from reference TRBV2 and TRBJ1-2, is EPEVTQTPSHQVTQMGQEVILRCVPISNHLYFYWYRQILGQKVEFLVSFYNNEISEKSEIFDDQFSVERPDGSNFTLKIRSTKLEDSAMYFCASRPGQGIYGYTFGSGTRLTVV.

The chain is built from TRBV28 and TRBJ2-1, with D perhaps matching TRBD2 (5 bases). The CDR3 is 16 residues long. The germline gives CDR1 MDHEN, CDR2 SYDVKM. Trimming left V 6 bases short and J 3 bases short, with 18 bases between. CDR3 protein: CASRPIRRTSYNEQFF. The CDR3 DNA reads TGTGCCAGCAGACCTATCCGGAGGACGAGCTACAATGAGCAGTTCTTC.

The chain joins TRBV20-1 to TRBJ1-1, with TRBD1 matching 7 bases. The CDR3 is 11 residues long. Germline values: CDR1 DFQATT, CDR2 SNEGSKA (reference sequence). CDR3 residues: CRTGLSTEAFF. The CDR3 DNA reads TGCAGGACAGGGTTGAGCACTGAAGCTTTCTTT.

The chain's CDR3 is CASRLDGPSTDTQYF. CDR3 in DNA: TGTGCCAGCAGACTTGACGGACCTAGCACAGATACGCAGTATTTT. This sequence joins TRBV6-5 and TRBJ2-3; no clear D. Germline V CDR1 and CDR2: MNHEY, SVGAGI. Trimming took off 6 bases at V and 0 bases at J, with 13 bases between the two ends. The CDR3 has 15 amino acids.

The rearrangement uses TRBV30 and TRBJ2-3; no clear D gene. The CDR3 totals 15 residues. Deletions cut 2 bases from V and 2 bases from J, with 14 bases between. Germline assignment: CDR1 GTSNPN and CDR2 SVGIG (reference sequence). CDR3 residues: CAWSLNLGPTDTQYF. CDR3 coding DNA: TGTGCCTGGAGTTTAAACTTGGGCCCCACAGATACGCAGTATTTT. Together with reference TRBV30 and TRBJ2-3, the CDR3 gives the full variable domain: SQTIHQWPATLVQPVGSPLSLECTVEGTSNPNLYWYRQAAGRGLQLLFYSVGIGQISSEVPQNLSASRPQDRQFILSSKKLLLSDSGFYLCAWSLNLGPTDTQYFGPGTRLTVL.

The V gene is TRBV9, the J gene TRBJ2-5; 14 bases are a match to TRBD2. The J segment lost 5 bases and the V segment lost 4 bases, leaving 4 bases of the junction unmatched. Per the germline V gene, CDR1 is SGDLS and CDR2 is YYNGEE. The CDR3 is 15 amino acids. The CDR3 region is CASSLTSGRAETQYF. The DNA of the CDR3 is TGTGCCAGCAGCCTGACTAGCGGGAGGGCGGAGACCCAGTACTTC.

The chain is built from TRBV28 and TRBJ2-3; a weak D match, TRBD1 (6 bases). In germline, CDR1 is MDHEN, CDR2 SYDVKM. The CDR3 is 14 amino acids. The germline V and J ends were trimmed by 7 bases and 2 bases, with 13 bases remaining between them. The chain's CDR3 is CASTLGGTTDTQYF. CDR3 coding DNA: TGTGCCAGCACCTTAGGGGGAACCACAGATACGCAGTATTTT.

This clone was seen only once. V is TRBV15 and J is TRBJ2-3, with TRBD1 identical over 8 bases. The CDR3 covers 16 residues. The V segment lost 6 bases and the J segment 4 bases; nucleotides outside the gene matches: 12. Looked up from germline, CDR1 is LNHNV and CDR2 is YYDKDF (reference sequence). CDR3 coding DNA: TGTGCCACCAGTGCGGGTACAGGGGGAAAGGCAGATACGCAGTATTTT. It encodes CATSAGTGGKADTQYF.

The CDR3 nucleotides are TGTGCCAGTAGTTACCTTGGGACAGCCAAGGGAGAGACCCAGTACTTC. It codes for CASSYLGTAKGETQYF. The rearrangement joins TRBV19 to TRBJ2-5; 7 bases match TRBD1. The germline gives CDR1 LNHDA, CDR2 SQIVND (reference sequence). After removal of 5 bases from V and 4 bases from J, the junction contained 13 bases not matched to a gene. The CDR3 runs 16 residues.